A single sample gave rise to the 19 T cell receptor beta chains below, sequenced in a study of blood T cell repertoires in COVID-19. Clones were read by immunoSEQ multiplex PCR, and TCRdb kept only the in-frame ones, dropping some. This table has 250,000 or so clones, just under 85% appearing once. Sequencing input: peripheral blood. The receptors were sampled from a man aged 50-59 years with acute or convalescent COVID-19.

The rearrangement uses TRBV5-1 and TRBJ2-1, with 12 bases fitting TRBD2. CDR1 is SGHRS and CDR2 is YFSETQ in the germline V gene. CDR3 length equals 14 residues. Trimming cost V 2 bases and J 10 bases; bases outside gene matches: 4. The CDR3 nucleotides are TGCGCCAGCAGCTTCCTAGCGGGGGGGTCCGAGCAGTTCTTC. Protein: CASSFLAGGSEQFF.

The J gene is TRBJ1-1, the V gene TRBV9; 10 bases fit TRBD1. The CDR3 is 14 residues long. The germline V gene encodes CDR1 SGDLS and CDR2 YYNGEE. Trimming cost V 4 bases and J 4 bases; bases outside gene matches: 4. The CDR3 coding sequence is TGTGCCAGCAGCTTAAGGGACAGGGGCACTGAAGCTTTCTTT. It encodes CASSLRDRGTEAFF.

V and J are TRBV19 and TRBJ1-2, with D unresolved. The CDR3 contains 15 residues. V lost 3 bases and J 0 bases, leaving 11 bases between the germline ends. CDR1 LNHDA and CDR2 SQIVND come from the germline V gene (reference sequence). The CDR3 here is CASSIMQAANYGYTF. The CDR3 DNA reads TGTGCCAGTAGTATCATGCAGGCAGCTAACTATGGCTACACCTTC.

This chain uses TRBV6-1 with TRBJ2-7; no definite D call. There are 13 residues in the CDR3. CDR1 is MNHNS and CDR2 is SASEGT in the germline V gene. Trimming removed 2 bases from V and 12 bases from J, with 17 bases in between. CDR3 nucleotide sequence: TGTGCCAGCAGTGAATATGGATCGGCTAGTCGGTACTTC. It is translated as CASSEYGSASRYF.

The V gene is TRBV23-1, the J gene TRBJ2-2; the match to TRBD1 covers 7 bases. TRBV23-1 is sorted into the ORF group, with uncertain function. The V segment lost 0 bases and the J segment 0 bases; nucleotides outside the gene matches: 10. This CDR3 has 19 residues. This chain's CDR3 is CASSQSVGTGATNTGELFF. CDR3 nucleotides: TGCGCCAGCAGTCAATCTGTCGGAACAGGGGCAACGAACACCGGGGAGCTGTTTTTT.

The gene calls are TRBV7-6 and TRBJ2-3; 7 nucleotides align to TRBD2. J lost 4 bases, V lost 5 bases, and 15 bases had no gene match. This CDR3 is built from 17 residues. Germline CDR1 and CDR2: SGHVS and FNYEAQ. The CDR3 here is CASSLIPRGGRPDTQYF. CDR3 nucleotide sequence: TGTGCCAGCAGCCTGATTCCGCGGGGCGGGAGACCAGATACGCAGTATTTT.

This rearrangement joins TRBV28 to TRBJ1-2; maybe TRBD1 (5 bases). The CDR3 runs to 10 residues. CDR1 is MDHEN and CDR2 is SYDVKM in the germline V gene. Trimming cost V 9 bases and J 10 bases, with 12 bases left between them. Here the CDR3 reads CASGAGHYTF. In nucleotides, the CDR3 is TGTGCCAGTGGGGCAGGACACTACACCTTC.

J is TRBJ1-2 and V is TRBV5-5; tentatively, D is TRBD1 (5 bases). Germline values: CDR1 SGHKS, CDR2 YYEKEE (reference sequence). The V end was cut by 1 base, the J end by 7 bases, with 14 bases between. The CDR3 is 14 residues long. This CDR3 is CASSLRRGTLGYTF. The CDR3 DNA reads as TGTGCCAGCAGCTTGAGGCGCGGGACTCTTGGCTACACCTTC.

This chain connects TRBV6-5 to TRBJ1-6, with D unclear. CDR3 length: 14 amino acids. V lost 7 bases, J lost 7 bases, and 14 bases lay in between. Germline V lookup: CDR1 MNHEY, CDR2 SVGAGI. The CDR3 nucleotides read TGTGCCAGCACCCGAGGGATCGGGAATTCACCCCTCCACTTT. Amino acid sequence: CASTRGIGNSPLHF.

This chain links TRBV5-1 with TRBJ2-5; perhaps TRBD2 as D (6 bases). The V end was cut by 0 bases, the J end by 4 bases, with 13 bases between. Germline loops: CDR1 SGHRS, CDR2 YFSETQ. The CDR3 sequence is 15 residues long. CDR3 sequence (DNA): TGCGCCAGCAGCTTGGGGGCGGGGTCGTCAGAGACCCAGTACTTC. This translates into CASSLGAGSSETQYF.

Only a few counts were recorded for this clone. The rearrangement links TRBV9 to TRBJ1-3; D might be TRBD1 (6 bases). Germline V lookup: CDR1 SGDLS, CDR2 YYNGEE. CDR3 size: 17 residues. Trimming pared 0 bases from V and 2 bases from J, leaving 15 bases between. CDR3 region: CASSVDRGRTAGNTIYF. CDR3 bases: TGTGCCAGCAGCGTAGATAGGGGACGGACAGCTGGAAACACCATATATTTT.

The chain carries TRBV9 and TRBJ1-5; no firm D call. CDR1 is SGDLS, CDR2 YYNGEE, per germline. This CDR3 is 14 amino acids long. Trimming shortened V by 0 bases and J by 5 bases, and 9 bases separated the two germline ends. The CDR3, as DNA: TGTGCCAGCAGCGTAGATGGGAGGGATCAGCCCCAGCATTTT. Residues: CASSVDGRDQPQHF.

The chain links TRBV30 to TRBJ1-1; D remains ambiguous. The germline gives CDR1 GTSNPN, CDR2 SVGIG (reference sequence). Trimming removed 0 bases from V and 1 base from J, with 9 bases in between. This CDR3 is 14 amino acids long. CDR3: CAWSVSIRNTEAFF. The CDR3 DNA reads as TGTGCCTGGAGTGTCAGTATCAGGAACACTGAAGCTTTCTTT.

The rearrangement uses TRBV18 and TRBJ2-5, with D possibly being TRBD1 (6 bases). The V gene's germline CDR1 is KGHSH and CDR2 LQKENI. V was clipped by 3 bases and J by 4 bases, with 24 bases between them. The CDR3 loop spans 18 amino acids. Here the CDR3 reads CASSPDHLTGNVRETQYF. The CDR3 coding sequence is TGTGCCAGCTCACCCGACCATCTAACAGGGAACGTGCGAGAGACCCAGTACTTC.

The CDR3 region is CASRLEGTSLNEQYF. CDR3 coding DNA: TGTGCCAGTAGGTTAGAAGGGACTAGCTTAAACGAGCAGTACTTC. J is TRBJ2-7 and V is TRBV19; the match to TRBD2 covers 9 bases. The CDR3 is made up of 15 amino acids. Per the germline V gene, CDR1 is LNHDA and CDR2 is SQIVND (reference sequence). The ends lost 6 bases at V and 5 bases at J; junction bases unmatched: 11. Supplemented by reference TRBV19 and TRBJ2-7, the full variable domain reads DGGITQSPKYLFRKEGQNVTLSCEQNLNHDAMYWYRQDPGQGLRLIYYSQIVNDFQKGDIAEGYSVSREKKESFPLTVTSAQKNPTAFYLCASRLEGTSLNEQYFGPGTRLTVT.

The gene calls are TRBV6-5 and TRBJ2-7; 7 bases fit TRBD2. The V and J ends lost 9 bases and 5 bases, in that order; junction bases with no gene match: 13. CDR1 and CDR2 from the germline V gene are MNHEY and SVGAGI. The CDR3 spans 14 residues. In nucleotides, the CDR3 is TGTGCCAGTGGACCCGCGGGAGTGGGCGACGAGCAGTACTTC. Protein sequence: CASGPAGVGDEQYF.

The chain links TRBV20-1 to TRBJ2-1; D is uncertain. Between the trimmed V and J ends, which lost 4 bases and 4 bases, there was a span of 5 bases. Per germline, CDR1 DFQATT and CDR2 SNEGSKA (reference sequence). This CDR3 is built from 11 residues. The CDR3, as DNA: TGCAGTGCTACCCCTTACAATGAGCAGTTCTTC. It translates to CSATPYNEQFF.

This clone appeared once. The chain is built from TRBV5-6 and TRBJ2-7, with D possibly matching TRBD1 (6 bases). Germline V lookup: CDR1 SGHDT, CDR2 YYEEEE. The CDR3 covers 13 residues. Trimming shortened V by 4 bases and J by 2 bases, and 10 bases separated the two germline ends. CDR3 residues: CASSPRTAYEQYF. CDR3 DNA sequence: TGTGCCAGCAGCCCTCGGACAGCCTACGAGCAGTACTTC.

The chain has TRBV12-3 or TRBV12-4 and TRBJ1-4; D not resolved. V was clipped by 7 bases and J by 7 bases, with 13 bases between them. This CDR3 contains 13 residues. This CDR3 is CASTPGGAEKLFF. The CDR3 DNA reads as TGTGCCAGCACCCCGGGAGGAGCTGAAAAACTGTTTTTT.